Shown below are 25 T cell receptor beta chains from a single sample sequenced in a study of early T cells in non-severe SARS-CoV-2 infection. TCRdb reprocessed the 5' RACE reads via MiXCR and lists one record per CDR3 protein. The sample holds 25,000 to 35,000 distinct CDR3 sequences, 5.5% to 8% seen once. The sequencing input was whole blood. The origin of the receptors is an adult who was a healthcare worker with PCR-confirmed SARS-CoV-2 infection or an uninfected control (not recorded which).

Turning to this clonotype: A much larger clone differs by one base, so this may be a read error. Since the CDR3 does not end with the conserved phenylalanine or tryptophan, this likely comes from a read error. The chain recombines TRBV11-3 with TRBJ2-7; a possible D gene is TRBD2 (5 bases). V was pared by 5 bases and J by 6 bases, with 17 bases between. Germline CDR1 reads SGHNT; CDR2 reads YENEEA. There are 14 residues in the CDR3. CDR3 sequence (DNA): TGTGCCAGCAGCATGGATCCGGATGGGAGCGAGCAGTACTAC. Amino acid sequence: CASSMDPDGSEQYY.

The table lists this clonotype with many counts. The chain couples TRBV5-1 to TRBJ2-5, with 9 bases lining up with TRBD2. CDR1 and CDR2 (germline): SGHRS, YFSETQ. V lost 0 bases to trimming and J lost 1 base; unmatched junction nucleotides: 4. The CDR3 consists of 16 residues. This CDR3 reads CASSLGLAGFQETQYF. CDR3 nucleotide sequence: TGCGCCAGCAGCTTGGGGCTAGCGGGATTCCAAGAGACCCAGTACTTC. Full variable domain (missing parts from reference TRBV5-1 and TRBJ2-5): KAGVTQTPRYLIKTRGQQVTLSCSPISGHRSVSWYQQTPGQGLQFLFEYFSETQRNKGNFPGRFSGRQFSNSRSEMNVSTLELGDSALYLCASSLGLAGFQETQYFGPGTRLLVL.

In the case of this clonotype: A clone one base away is much larger, so this may be a read error. This sequence joins TRBV6-6 and TRBJ1-4; a weak D match, TRBD1 (5 bases). Germline V gene sequence: CDR1 MNHNY, CDR2 SVGAGI (reference sequence). The CDR3 has 15 amino acids. In DNA form, the CDR3 reads TGTACCAGCACTCTACGGGAGAGGGGCTGGAAAAAACTGTTTTTT. This codes for CTSTLRERGWKKLFF.

This clonotype has at least ten counts. The rearrangement joins TRBV20-1 to TRBJ2-7, with 7 bases aligning to TRBD2. The ends lost 0 bases at V and 1 base at J; junction bases unmatched: 9. Germline loops: CDR1 DFQATT, CDR2 SNEGSKA (reference sequence). The CDR3 consists of 16 residues. For the CDR3, the DNA is TGCAGTGCTAGAGATATCCAGGCTAGCGGTTCCTACGAGCAGTACTTC. This encodes CSARDIQASGSYEQYF.

This clonotype turned up a few times. V is TRBV6-6 and J is TRBJ2-7, with unresolved D. Germline CDR1 reads MNHNY; CDR2 reads SVGAGI (reference sequence). The CDR3 is made up of 15 amino acids. V dropped 5 bases and J dropped 5 bases, with 19 bases sitting between them. CDR3: CASSKYWTERNEQYF. CDR3 nucleotide sequence: TGTGCCAGCAGTAAATATTGGACGGAACGGAACGAGCAGTACTTC.

This clonotype was found a few times. The rearrangement links TRBV7-6 to TRBJ2-7, with TRBD1 matching 9 bases. V shed 0 bases, J shed 3 bases, and the junction held 0 bases outside the gene matches. Germline assignment: CDR1 SGHVS and CDR2 FNYEAQ. This CDR3 contains 14 residues. The CDR3 spells CASSLATGGYEQYF. DNA of the CDR3: TGTGCCAGCAGCTTAGCGACAGGGGGCTACGAGCAGTACTTC.

This clonotype was observed at least ten times. This sequence joins TRBV11-3 and TRBJ2-1; D gene unclear. The CDR3 has 11 residues. The germline V gene encodes CDR1 SGHNT and CDR2 YENEEA. V gave up 8 bases and J gave up 1 base, with 3 bases separating them. The CDR3 nucleotides are TGTGCCAGCGGATCCTACAATGAGCAGTTCTTC. This encodes CASGSYNEQFF.

The table lists this clonotype with many counts. Relative to the germline gene, one junction end is altered; a read error may explain this. The chain has TRBV29-1 and TRBJ2-3; possibly TRBD1 or TRBD2 for D (5 bases each). CDR1 and CDR2 from the germline V gene are SQVTM and ANQGSEA. The length of the CDR3 is 12 residues. This CDR3 reads CSVEGAGGTQYF. The DNA for the CDR3 is TGCAGCGTGGAAGGGGCCGGAGGTACGCAGTATTTT.

This clonotype was counted ten times or more. This chain uses TRBV3-1 with TRBJ1-1; D unclear. This CDR3 has 14 amino acids. V lost 3 bases and J 1 base, leaving 9 bases between the germline ends. CDR1 and CDR2 from the germline V gene are LGHDT and YNNKEL (reference sequence). The chain's CDR3 is CASSHRTGNTEAFF. For the CDR3, the DNA is TGTGCCAGCAGCCACCGGACGGGGAACACTGAAGCTTTCTTT.

This clonotype occurred many times. This chain joins TRBV6-5 and TRBJ1-4; D remains unclear. The CDR3 runs 14 residues. Germline V gene sequence: CDR1 MNHEY, CDR2 SVGAGI. The germline V and J ends were trimmed by 7 bases and 10 bases, with 19 bases remaining between them. The CDR3 DNA reads as TGTGCCAGCAAGGGTATCGGATCACCCGGAAAACTGTTTTTT. Its protein is CASKGIGSPGKLFF.

This clonotype occurred many times. The rearrangement joins TRBV7-6 to TRBJ2-2, with D perhaps matching TRBD1 (5 bases). This CDR3 spans 16 amino acids. The germline gives CDR1 SGHVS, CDR2 FNYEAQ. V lost 5 bases, J lost 3 bases, and 16 bases lay in between. The CDR3 nucleotides are TGTGCCAGCAGCCTGGCGGTGGCAGGGCACACCGGGGAGCTGTTTTTT. Its translation is CASSLAVAGHTGELFF.

This clonotype was seen repeatedly, ten times or more. The V call is TRBV7-6, the J call TRBJ2-1, with 7 bases fitting TRBD2. Germline V lookup: CDR1 SGHVS, CDR2 FNYEAQ. The CDR3 has 17 residues. V trimming: 5 bases; J trimming: 2 bases; junction bases outside the gene matches: 12. The CDR3: CASSHVAMAGAYNEQFF. DNA for the CDR3: TGTGCCAGCAGCCACGTAGCTATGGCGGGAGCCTACAATGAGCAGTTCTTC.

This clonotype was seen more than once but under ten times. This chain links TRBV12-3 or TRBV12-4 with TRBJ2-7; TRBD2 aligns across 8 bases. This CDR3 region has 13 residues. V shed 5 bases, J shed 6 bases, and the junction held 6 bases outside the gene matches. The CDR3 loop reads CASSPGTRGEQYF. The CDR3 nucleotides read TGTGCCAGCAGTCCCGGGACTAGGGGCGAGCAGTACTTC.

This clonotype is judged medium-sized (0.01 to 0.1%). V usage is TRBV28 and J usage is TRBJ2-7; D tentatively fits TRBD1 or TRBD2 (5 bases each). Between the trimmed V and J ends, which lost 7 bases and 1 base, there was a span of 14 bases. Per germline, CDR1 MDHEN and CDR2 SYDVKM. The CDR3 is 14 residues long. CDR3 sequence reads: CASTEWGISYEQYF. In nucleotides, the CDR3 is TGTGCCAGCACCGAGTGGGGGATTTCCTACGAGCAGTACTTC.

This clonotype occurred many times. A much larger clonotype is one base distant, so this may be a read error. The chain is built from TRBV7-6 and TRBJ2-5; D remains ambiguous. Looked up from germline, CDR1 is SGHVS and CDR2 is FNYEAQ. The V and J ends lost 5 bases and 2 bases respectively, with 3 bases between them. The CDR3 is made up of 11 amino acids. The CDR3 protein is CASSRQETQYF. DNA of the CDR3: TGTGCCAGCAGCCGACAAGAGACCCAGTACTTC.

By share of the sample, this clonotype is medium-sized (0.01 to 0.1%). The chain recombines TRBV10-3 with TRBJ2-1; 7 bases fit TRBD2. V trimming: 2 bases; J trimming: 6 bases; junction bases outside the gene matches: 4. Germline assignment: CDR1 ENHRY and CDR2 SYGVKD. The CDR3 is 14 amino acids. Here the CDR3 DNA reads TGTGCCATCAGTGAGCCAGCGGGGCTCAATGAGCAGTTCTTC. This sequence encodes CAISEPAGLNEQFF.

This clonotype was seen many times. This chain connects TRBV10-3 to TRBJ1-1, with TRBD1 as a possible D gene (6 bases). Deletions cut 2 bases from V and 3 bases from J, with 16 bases between. Germline V gene data show CDR1 as ENHRY and CDR2 as SYGVKD. This CDR3 has 16 residues. The CDR3 reads CAISEPGQRGYTEAFF. The DNA of the CDR3 is TGTGCCATCAGTGAGCCAGGACAGCGGGGTTACACTGAAGCTTTCTTT.

Only a few counts were recorded for this clonotype. The chain combines TRBV7-9 with TRBJ2-5; TRBD2 agrees at 10 bases. V was pared by 5 bases and J by 3 bases, with 6 bases of the junction left unmatched. Germline V gene sequence: CDR1 SEHNR, CDR2 FQNEAQ (reference sequence). This CDR3 is built from 15 residues. This chain's CDR3 is CASSRGLAEEETQYF. As DNA, the CDR3 is TGTGCCAGCAGCCGAGGACTAGCGGAAGAAGAGACCCAGTACTTC.

This clonotype was detected many times. V and J are TRBV27 and TRBJ1-1; D is ambiguous. Germline CDR1 is MNHEY and CDR2 is SMNVEV (reference sequence). V gave up 0 bases and J gave up 4 bases, with 12 bases separating them. The CDR3 has 15 amino acids. CDR3 amino acids: CASSLSILSGTEAFF. Written as DNA, the CDR3 is TGTGCCAGCAGTTTATCGATCCTCTCGGGCACTGAAGCTTTCTTT.

In its sample, this clonotype was seen many times. The chain joins TRBV5-5 to TRBJ2-7, with TRBD1 identical over 9 bases. CDR1 is SGHKS and CDR2 is YYEKEE in the germline V gene (reference sequence). The CDR3 consists of 14 residues. J gave up 3 bases and V 4 bases, and 5 bases lay outside the gene matches. CDR3 sequence reads: CASSLPGQGYEQYF. The CDR3 DNA reads as TGTGCCAGCAGCCTGCCGGGACAGGGCTACGAGCAGTACTTC.

This clonotype occurred many times. The chain is built from TRBV20-1 and TRBJ1-5; D gene unclear. This CDR3 contains 13 residues. CDR1 DFQATT and CDR2 SNEGSKA come from the germline V gene (reference sequence). V lost 3 bases and J 3 bases, leaving 9 bases between the germline ends. CDR3 sequence (DNA): TGCAGTGCTAGTATACAGCCCAATCAGCCCCAGCATTTT. Protein product: CSASIQPNQPQHF.

V and J are TRBV3-1 and TRBJ2-7; TRBD2 matches 9 bases. Germline V gives CDR1 LGHDT, CDR2 YNNKEL (reference sequence). J was trimmed by 2 bases and V by 4 bases; bases with no gene match: 6. There are 15 residues in the CDR3. CDR3 DNA sequence: TGTGCCAGCAGCCTAGCGGGAGTTAGCACCTACGAGCAGTACTTC. It translates to CASSLAGVSTYEQYF.

Only one count was recorded for this clonotype. This clone may be a read error of a much larger clone one base away. The chain combines TRBV5-5 with TRBJ2-3, with a tentative D call TRBD2 (5 bases). Trimming left V 4 bases short and J 5 bases short, with 14 bases between. This CDR3 has 14 amino acids. Germline CDR1 reads SGHKS; CDR2 reads YYEKEE (reference sequence). The CDR3 here is CASSGKPGIDTQYF. The CDR3 DNA reads TGTGCCAGCAGCGGAAAGCCGGGGATAGATACGCAGTATTTT.

The chain couples TRBV11-1 to TRBJ1-2, with 8 positions matching TRBD1. The junction had 5 bases not matched to a gene; V was cut back by 4 bases and J by 7 bases. Germline-derived CDR1 and CDR2 are SGHAT and FQDESV (reference sequence). This CDR3 is 13 amino acids long. The CDR3 loop is CASSSDRGLGYTF. In nucleotides, the CDR3 is TGTGCCAGCAGCTCCGACAGGGGTCTTGGCTACACCTTC.

In its sample, this clonotype was seen many times. The gene calls are TRBV7-2 and TRBJ2-7, with D possibly TRBD1 on 7 matching bases. The germline V gene encodes CDR1 SGHTA and CDR2 FQGNSA. CDR3 size: 15 residues. V dropped 6 bases and J dropped 6 bases, with 21 bases sitting between them. CDR3 region: CASSLIAGQGGEQYF. The CDR3 DNA sequence: TGTGCCAGCAGTCTGATTGCGGGGCAGGGGGGCGAGCAGTACTTC.